What follows are 2 T cell receptor beta chains derived from one specimen sequenced in a study of cytomegalovirus exposure and HLA in healthy donors. Primers: 60 Vbeta forward and 13 Jbeta reverse. Only in-frame clones appear in the TCRdb table, and some are missing; sequencing was by immunoSEQ multiplex PCR. Among tens of thousands of clones listed, 50% to 75% were seen once. The sequencing sample was made of PBMCs. The origin of the receptors is a man between 25 and 39 years old in good health and CMV-seronegative.

The V and J genes are TRBV7-6 and TRBJ1-3; 7 bases map to TRBD1. CDR3 length: 15 residues. Germline V CDR1 and CDR2: SGHVS, FNYEAQ. J was trimmed by 4 bases and V by 1 base; bases with no gene match: 4. This CDR3 reads CASSLVGTEGNTIYF. CDR3 in DNA: TGTGCCAGCAGCTTAGTAGGGACAGAAGGAAACACCATATATTTT.

CDR3 residues: CASSPELAGAPGANVLTF. The CDR3 coding sequence is TGTGCCAGCTCACCTGAACTAGCGGGAGCCCCTGGGGCCAACGTCCTGACTTTC. V is TRBV18 and J is TRBJ2-6; 11 positions match TRBD2. The germline CDR1 and CDR2 sequences are KGHSH and LQKENI. J lost 2 bases, V lost 3 bases, and 6 bases had no gene match. The CDR3 sequence is 18 residues long.